This T cell receptor (beta chain) was recorded in a study of blood T cell repertoires in COVID-19 (dated by TCRdb to 2020 to 2021). About the investigation overall: Collaborator samples came from the United States, Italy and Spain and covered acute and convalescent phases of COVID-19. Where HLA class I and class II types were available, the types were taken from metadata supplied by the sample provider, not from assay-based typing. The dataset comprised deeply sampled blood TCRbeta repertoires from subjects exposed to, actively infected with, or recovered from COVID-19. The material from the prospective study consisted of cDNA or gDNA derived from T cells, B-cell-depleted T cells, or PBMCs. Sample metadata almost always included a de-identified subject ID, COVID-19 status, age in years and sex. Samples were obtained from the ongoing ImmuneRACE study (first 160 participants) and from roughly 1,300 subjects provided by 6 global collaborators. A freely available public database, intended as a resource for researchers studying the immune response to SARS-CoV-2, is where the repertoires were released.

Each collaborating institution followed its own protocols to collect whole blood in K2EDTA tubes. For TCRbeta analysis, collaborators shipped samples as frozen whole blood, isolated PBMCs, or DNA extracted from either of those sample types. TCRbeta CDR3 regions were amplified from genomic DNA using the immunoSEQ Assay, a bias-controlled multiplex PCR. The authors' analysis ran thus. The number of nucleated cells in each sample was estimated from the amplification of reference gene primers within the assay. To quantify the absolute abundance of each unique TCRbeta CDR3 rearrangement, sequence reads were collapsed and filtered. For each sample, productive Simpson clonality was calculated as the square root of Simpson's diversity index over productive rearrangements. TCRdb provides this immuneACCESS table in a form limited to in-frame rearrangements. Some clones are lacking; in checked studies, under half of them reflect an unresolved V gene, and why the rest are absent is not known. The DNA was the basis for D and trimming; V, J and clone size are from that table. The sample table contains approximately 52,000 clones; only one count was recorded for 75% to 90% of them. Of the sample, over 1% falls within the top ten clones.

For this clone: The clone's antigen remains unknown. No per-base quality is available; no much larger clone lies one base away.

What the research found in general, with its limitations: The amount of clinical and demographic metadata varied by source and participant and was provided uncurated.

Sequencing used peripheral blood. The TCR was taken from a man aged 55 to 70 with acute or convalescent COVID-19.

At the DNA level, the sequence is TGCGCCAGCAACCCCGGAGGAAGCACAGATACGCAGTATTTT. Protein translation: CASNPGGSTDTQYF. This receptor chain uses TRBV10-1 and TRBJ2-3, and possibly TRBD2, on 5 matching bases. Reading from cysteine to phenylalanine, the CDR3 counts 14 amino acids. Just the 42-base CDR3 DNA is kept, in frame starting at base 1. V is pared back by 7 bases and J by 0 bases, with 11 bases lying between the germline termini. Taken from the germline V gene (reference sequence), the CDR1 and CDR2 loops are WNHNN and SYGVQD.